The 5 T cell receptor beta chains listed next were all sequenced from one sample in a study of PD-L1 blockade in urothelial cancer. Sequencing was performed with immunoSEQ multiplex PCR; in TCRdb, only in-frame clones are kept and a portion is missing. The table has 29,000 or so clones, roughly 86% seen once; the top ten hold 3.1%. Source: PBMCs, taken around atezolizumab (anti-PD-L1) treatment. Source of these receptors: a man aged 45 to 65 with urothelial cancer.

V is TRBV5-1 and J is TRBJ2-5; 10 bases line up with TRBD1. Germline V lookup: CDR1 SGHRS, CDR2 YFSETQ. The CDR3 runs to 17 residues. Trimming at V came to 0 bases and at J to 0 bases, leaving 5 bases not matched to a gene. Here the CDR3 reads CASSLGPGQGYQETQYF. DNA for the CDR3: TGCGCCAGCAGCTTGGGGCCGGGACAGGGGTACCAAGAGACCCAGTACTTC.

The chain couples TRBV25-1 to TRBJ2-5; D gene unclear. Germline CDR1 is MGHDK and CDR2 is SYGVNS. V was pared by 5 bases and J by 5 bases, with 18 bases between. CDR3 length: 15 residues. The CDR3 nucleotides are TGTGCCAGCAGTTTCGTCGGCCCCCAGCGCGAGACCCAGTACTTC. It yields the protein CASSFVGPQRETQYF. The full variable domain, in which reference TRBV25-1 and TRBJ2-5 provide the parts outside the CDR3, is EADIYQTPRYLVIGTGKKITLECSQTMGHDKMYWYQQDPGMELHLIHYSYGVNSTEKGDLSSESTVSRIRTEHFPLTLESARPSHTSQYLCASSFVGPQRETQYFGPGTRLLVL.

The chain couples TRBV11-2 to TRBJ2-1; 10 nucleotides line up with TRBD1. Trimming at V came to 2 bases and at J to 7 bases, leaving 5 bases not matched to a gene. Germline loops: CDR1 SGHAT, CDR2 FQNNGV. CDR3 length: 15 residues. In nucleotides, the CDR3 is TGTGCCAGCAGCTTAAGACAGGGGGCGGGTAATGAGCAGTTCTTC. Protein sequence: CASSLRQGAGNEQFF.

The CDR3 sequence: CASSFGGGHINEQFF. CDR3 nucleotide sequence: TGTGCCAGCAGCTTCGGGGGGGGGCACATTAATGAGCAGTTCTTC. The chain couples TRBV7-2 to TRBJ2-1; 8 bases are shared with TRBD2. V trimming: 3 bases; J trimming: 7 bases; junction bases outside the gene matches: 8. The CDR3 has 15 residues. Germline V lookup: CDR1 SGHTA, CDR2 FQGNSA.

The chain is built from TRBV5-4 and TRBJ2-2, with D perhaps TRBD1 (6 bases). Germline CDR1 and CDR2: SGHNT and YYREEE (reference sequence). Trimming shortened V by 3 bases and J by 0 bases, and 12 bases separated the two germline ends. CDR3 length: 16 amino acids. The CDR3 loop is CASSYTGTTNTGELFF. CDR3 coding DNA: TGTGCCAGCAGCTACACCGGGACAACGAACACCGGGGAGCTGTTTTTT.